This TCR beta chain came from a study of blood T cell repertoires in COVID-19. In the study overall: Both acute and convalescent COVID-19 samples were obtained from the United States, Italy and Spain. PBMCs, B-cell-depleted T cells, or T cells were the source of the cDNA or gDNA that made up the material.

Produced via immunoSEQ multiplex PCR; TCRdb's table is partial and in-frame only. The sample includes approximately 240,000 clones, roughly 84% of them seen just once. Germline V gene lookup returns CDR1 SGHAT and CDR2 FQNNGV. The V gene end was trimmed by 5 bases and the J gene end by 4 bases; junction bases not matched to a gene: 9. This CDR3 has 15 residues. The sequencing input was peripheral blood. The rearrangement links TRBV11-2 to TRBJ2-7; the match to TRBD2 covers 9 bases. The sequence was collected from a woman between 55 and 75 years old who had recovered from COVID-19. DNA of the CDR3: TGTGCCAGCAGCCGCCAGACTAGCGGATATTACGAGCAGTACTTC. As protein: CASSRQTSGYYEQYF.